The entry below describes one T cell receptor beta chain. The antigen is undetermined. This sample stems from a study of cytomegalovirus exposure and HLA in healthy donors. Use of 60 Vbeta and 13 Jbeta primers characterized the PCR. Sequencing was performed with immunoSEQ multiplex PCR; in TCRdb, only in-frame clones are kept and a portion is missing. Of under 250,000 clones in the sample, roughly three quarters are singletons; the top ten hold 1.7%. V lost 7 bases, J lost 4 bases, and 10 bases stayed unmatched. The CDR3 covers 15 residues. Germline assignment: CDR1 LNHDA and CDR2 SQIVND (reference sequence). Findings and caveats of the study: Relative to the approximately 700-donor mean, N-insertions were reportedly fewer in an Asian-associated ancestry cluster in a later analysis. Available immune exposure information was restricted to CMV serostatus only. Rates of TCR association differed by HLA locus in a later analysis, with DRB1 highest and HLA-C lowest.

This chain uses TRBV19 with TRBJ2-3; 8 nucleotides line up with TRBD2. The receptor was isolated from a man aged 50-59 years in good health and CMV-seronegative. The sequencing input was PBMCs. CDR3 loop: CASNRPGLVSDTQYF. In DNA, the CDR3 is TGTGCCAGTAATCGCCCGGGACTAGTCTCAGATACGCAGTATTTT.